The subject of this entry is one T cell receptor (beta chain). Antigen unknown. The sample originates from a study of post-analysis software for immune sequencing data. Unique molecular identifiers had been added to the TCR beta cDNA libraries. TCRdb passed the PCR reads through MiXCR, listing each CDR3 protein once. The data contain 380,000 or so distinct CDR3 sequences, 30% to 45% of them singletons. Notes on the study in general: Significantly lower normalized Chao1 diversity was found in patients with multiple sclerosis relative to controls. A handful of TRBV segments were significantly more frequent in patients than in controls. TRBV5-6, TRBV5-1 and TRBV20-1 were among these segments.

The CDR3 sequence is 13 residues long. The germline gives CDR1 LGHNA, CDR2 YSLEER. The V segment lost 1 base and the J segment 6 bases; nucleotides outside the gene matches: 0. Sequenced input: blood. This receptor was obtained from a girl aged 10 to 17 with multiple sclerosis. The gene calls are TRBV4-3 and TRBJ2-3; TRBD2 matches at 8 bases. The CDR3 spells CASSQGLADTQYF. DNA for the CDR3: TGCGCCAGCAGCCAAGGACTAGCGGATACGCAGTATTTT.